This TCR beta chain originates from a study of beta chain features in type 1 diabetes. Study-level points and caveats: TCRB CDR3 length was moderately but significantly reduced in all four CD4+ subsets of Type 1 diabetes patients. Among type 1 diabetes patients, VDJ junctions had fewer insertions and more deletions. The similarity of naive, central memory and Treg TCRB repertoires appeared greater among patients than among healthy donors.

The sequenced template was cDNA made from the entire isolated RNA. Sequenced by immunoSEQ multiplex PCR; TCRdb stores in-frame clones only, minus some. The table has under 850,000 clones, under 15% seen once. The authors took one heparinised blood draw, averaging approximately 120 mL, from each donor. CD4+ cells of the naive, central memory, regulatory and stem cell-like memory types were sorted via CD45RO/CCR7/CD25/CD127/CD95/CD27. The CDR3 is made up of 11 amino acids. The V end was cut by 8 bases, the J end by 5 bases, with 6 bases between. Germline-derived CDR1 and CDR2 are MNHNY and SVGAGI (reference sequence). Concerning this clone: No antigen is known for it.

The sequence derives from a man between 18 and 35 years old with type 1 diabetes. Sequenced sample: naive CD4+ T cells from blood. This chain links TRBV6-6 with TRBJ1-4, with a weak D call TRBD1 (6 bases). CDR3 amino acids: CASGTNEKLFF. The CDR3 coding sequence is TGTGCCAGCGGGACAAATGAAAAACTGTTTTTT.